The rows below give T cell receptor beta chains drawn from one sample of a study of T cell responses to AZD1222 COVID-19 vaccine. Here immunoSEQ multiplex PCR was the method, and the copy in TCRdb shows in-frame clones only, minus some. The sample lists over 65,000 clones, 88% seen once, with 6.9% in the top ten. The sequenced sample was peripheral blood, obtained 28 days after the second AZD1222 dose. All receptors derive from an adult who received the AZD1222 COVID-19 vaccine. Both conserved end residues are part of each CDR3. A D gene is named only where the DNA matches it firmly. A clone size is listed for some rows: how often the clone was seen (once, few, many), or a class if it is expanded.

CDR3aa: CASSDGQGGNIQYF
CDR3nt: TGTGCCAGCAGTGACGGACAGGGAGGGAACATTCAGTACTTC
j_gene: TRBJ2-4
v_gene: TRBV6-4
d_gene: -
abundance: -

CDR3aa: CASSHPTADAYEQYF
CDR3nt: TGTGCCAGCAGCCATCCCACCGCGGACGCCTACGAGCAGTACTTC
j_gene: TRBJ2-7
v_gene: TRBV3-1/TRBV3-2
d_gene: -
abundance: -

CDR3aa: CASSGRAGSGANVLTF
CDR3nt: TGTGCCAGCAGCGGGAGGGCCGGGAGTGGGGCCAACGTCCTGACTTTC
j_gene: TRBJ2-6
v_gene: TRBV4-2
d_gene: TRBD2
abundance: -

CDR3aa: CASSLTGGGNTIYF
CDR3nt: TGTGCCAGCAGCTTAACAGGGGGAGGAAACACCATATATTTT
j_gene: TRBJ1-3
v_gene: TRBV7-2
d_gene: TRBD1
abundance: -

CDR3aa: CASSLAPGQGSYEQYF
CDR3nt: TGCGCCAGCAGCTTGGCCCCTGGACAGGGCTCCTACGAGCAGTACTTC
j_gene: TRBJ2-7
v_gene: TRBV5-1
d_gene: TRBD1
abundance: -

CDR3aa: CASSQTDGRNSPLHF
CDR3nt: TGCGCCAGCAGCCAGACGGACGGGCGGAATTCACCCCTCCACTTT
j_gene: TRBJ1-6
v_gene: TRBV5-1
d_gene: -
abundance: once

CDR3aa: CASSDDGGRGSPQFF
CDR3nt: TGTGCCAGCAGCGACGACGGCGGGAGAGGGTCCCCCCAGTTCTTC
j_gene: TRBJ2-1
v_gene: TRBV7-2
d_gene: TRBD2
abundance: -

CDR3aa: CASSYTSGSYNEQFF
CDR3nt: TGTGCCAGCAGCTATACTAGCGGTTCCTACAATGAGCAGTTCTTC
j_gene: TRBJ2-1
v_gene: TRBV7-9
d_gene: TRBD2
abundance: -

CDR3aa: CASSPPVGQGGFEKLFF
CDR3nt: TGTGCCAGCAGCCCCCCCGTAGGGCAGGGGGGTTTTGAAAAACTGTTTTTT
j_gene: TRBJ1-4
v_gene: TRBV7-9
d_gene: TRBD1
abundance: -

CDR3aa: CATSATRTGELFF
CDR3nt: TGTGCCACCAGCGCCACTAGGACCGGGGAGCTGTTTTTT
j_gene: TRBJ2-2
v_gene: TRBV15
d_gene: -
abundance: -

CDR3aa: CSVEDRGQGRNGYTF
CDR3nt: TGCAGCGTTGAAGATAGAGGACAGGGAAGGAATGGCTACACCTTC
j_gene: TRBJ1-2
v_gene: TRBV29-1
d_gene: TRBD1
abundance: few

CDR3aa: CASSKGARYGYTF
CDR3nt: TGTGCCAGCAGCAAGGGGGCCCGCTATGGCTACACCTTC
j_gene: TRBJ1-2
v_gene: TRBV7-9
d_gene: TRBD1
abundance: -

CDR3aa: CSVLGTSGSNEQFF
CDR3nt: TGCAGCGTGCTTGGGACTAGCGGGAGCAATGAGCAGTTCTTC
j_gene: TRBJ2-1
v_gene: TRBV29-1
d_gene: TRBD2
abundance: -

CDR3aa: CASSETSASYEQYF
CDR3nt: TGTGCCAGCAGTGAGACTAGCGCCTCCTACGAGCAGTACTTC
j_gene: TRBJ2-7
v_gene: TRBV2
d_gene: TRBD2
abundance: -

CDR3aa: CASSFNRGSSPLHF
CDR3nt: TGTGCCAGCAGTTTCAACAGGGGTAGTTCACCCCTCCACTTT
j_gene: TRBJ1-6
v_gene: TRBV27
d_gene: TRBD1
abundance: -

CDR3aa: CSVEGQGEGYGYTF
CDR3nt: TGCAGCGTTGAAGGTCAGGGGGAGGGCTATGGCTACACCTTC
j_gene: TRBJ1-2
v_gene: TRBV29-1
d_gene: TRBD1
abundance: -

CDR3aa: CASSQDPWTGRNTEAFF
CDR3nt: TGTGCCAGCAGCCAGGATCCCTGGACAGGGAGGAACACTGAAGCTTTCTTT
j_gene: TRBJ1-1
v_gene: TRBV4-2
d_gene: TRBD1
abundance: -

CDR3aa: CASSLSSTNEKLFF
CDR3nt: TGCGCCAGCAGCTTATCTTCAACTAATGAAAAACTGTTTTTT
j_gene: TRBJ1-4
v_gene: TRBV5-1
d_gene: -
abundance: -

CDR3aa: CASLRESTDTQYF
CDR3nt: TGTGCCAGCCTTAGGGAGAGCACAGATACGCAGTATTTT
j_gene: TRBJ2-3
v_gene: TRBV2
d_gene: -
abundance: -

CDR3aa: CASSSDFRDRAYEQYF
CDR3nt: TGTGCCAGCAGCTCAGATTTCCGGGACAGGGCCTACGAGCAGTACTTC
j_gene: TRBJ2-7
v_gene: TRBV7-9
d_gene: TRBD1
abundance: -

CDR3aa: CASSLGLGGQETQYF
CDR3nt: TGTGCCAGCAGCTTGGGTCTTGGGGGTCAAGAGACCCAGTACTTC
j_gene: TRBJ2-5
v_gene: TRBV7-6
d_gene: -
abundance: -

CDR3aa: CASSPSGWSSGNTIYF
CDR3nt: TGCGCCAGCAGCCCGAGTGGTTGGAGCTCTGGAAACACCATATATTTT
j_gene: TRBJ1-3
v_gene: TRBV5-1
d_gene: -
abundance: -

CDR3aa: CAWSVQGMGAFF
CDR3nt: TGTGCCTGGAGTGTACAGGGAATGGGAGCTTTCTTT
j_gene: TRBJ1-1
v_gene: TRBV30
d_gene: -
abundance: -

CDR3aa: CVSSLGREQGATF
CDR3nt: TGCGTCAGCAGCTTGGGTCGAGAACAGGGGGCGACCTTT
j_gene: TRBJ1-1
v_gene: TRBV5-1
d_gene: TRBD1
abundance: -

CDR3aa: CASSQPGGGNTIYF
CDR3nt: TGTGCCAGCAGCCAACCCGGGGGGGGAAACACCATATATTTT
j_gene: TRBJ1-3
v_gene: TRBV3-1/TRBV3-2
d_gene: -
abundance: -

CDR3aa: CASSESGASGETQYF
CDR3nt: TGTGCCAGCAGTGAATCCGGGGCTAGCGGAGAGACCCAGTACTTC
j_gene: TRBJ2-5
v_gene: TRBV2
d_gene: TRBD2
abundance: -

CDR3aa: CATSRMDRGTGNTIYF
CDR3nt: TGTGCCACCAGCAGGATGGACAGGGGGACTGGAAACACCATATATTTT
j_gene: TRBJ1-3
v_gene: TRBV15
d_gene: TRBD1
abundance: -

CDR3aa: CASSLVPGINTGELFF
CDR3nt: TGTGCCAGCAGCTTAGTACCCGGCATCAACACCGGGGAGCTGTTTTTT
j_gene: TRBJ2-2
v_gene: TRBV7-2
d_gene: -
abundance: -

CDR3aa: CASSFEDLLNTEAFF
CDR3nt: TGTGCCAGCAGCTTTGAGGACCTACTGAACACTGAAGCTTTCTTT
j_gene: TRBJ1-1
v_gene: TRBV5-5
d_gene: -
abundance: few

CDR3aa: CASSDRDSGEAFF
CDR3nt: TGTGCCAGCAGTGACAGGGACAGTGGCGAAGCTTTCTTT
j_gene: TRBJ1-1
v_gene: TRBV6-1
d_gene: TRBD1
abundance: -

CDR3aa: CASSFAGGQPQHF
CDR3nt: TGTGCCAGCAGTTTTGCAGGGGGCCAGCCCCAGCATTTT
j_gene: TRBJ1-5
v_gene: TRBV27
d_gene: TRBD1
abundance: -

CDR3aa: CASRGQALNGYTF
CDR3nt: TGTGCCAGCAGGGGACAGGCGCTGAATGGCTACACCTTC
j_gene: TRBJ1-2
v_gene: TRBV12-3/TRBV12-4
d_gene: TRBD1
abundance: -

CDR3aa: CASSLLGGNQPQHF
CDR3nt: TGTGCCAGCAGCTTATTGGGGGGCAATCAGCCCCAGCATTTT
j_gene: TRBJ1-5
v_gene: TRBV7-9
d_gene: -
abundance: -

CDR3aa: CASSRGGSPLHEQYF
CDR3nt: TGCGCCAGCAGTAGGGGGGGCTCTCCCCTGCACGAGCAGTACTTC
j_gene: TRBJ2-7
v_gene: TRBV10-1
d_gene: -
abundance: -

CDR3aa: CASSIQGTGANVLTF
CDR3nt: TGTGCCAGTAGTATTCAGGGTACCGGGGCCAACGTCCTGACTTTC
j_gene: TRBJ2-6
v_gene: TRBV19
d_gene: -
abundance: -

CDR3aa: CASSLGQAYGYTF
CDR3nt: TGTGCCAGCAGCTTAGGACAGGCCTATGGCTACACCTTC
j_gene: TRBJ1-2
v_gene: TRBV11-2
d_gene: -
abundance: -

CDR3aa: CASSPGLKDEKLFF
CDR3nt: TGTGCCAGCTCACCAGGGCTCAAAGACGAAAAACTGTTTTTT
j_gene: TRBJ1-4
v_gene: TRBV18
d_gene: -
abundance: -

CDR3aa: CANRPRGLTTDTQYF
CDR3nt: TGTGCCAACCGCCCGAGGGGGCTTACCACAGATACGCAGTATTTT
j_gene: TRBJ2-3
v_gene: TRBV3-1/TRBV3-2
d_gene: TRBD1
abundance: -

CDR3aa: CATSDHGSVRPQHF
CDR3nt: TGTGCCACCAGTGACCACGGCTCCGTGAGGCCCCAGCATTTT
j_gene: TRBJ1-5
v_gene: TRBV24-1
d_gene: -
abundance: -

CDR3aa: CASKGGNNSPLHF
CDR3nt: TGTGCCAGCAAGGGGGGAAATAATTCACCCCTCCACTTT
j_gene: TRBJ1-6
v_gene: TRBV2
d_gene: -
abundance: -